This T cell receptor beta chain was obtained from a study of pediatric ulcerative colitis (dated by TCRdb to the late 2010s). Regarding the complete study: Among the ulcerative colitis patients, fewer than ten had pancolitis and two had left-sided colitis, and histology in every patient was consistent with ulcerative colitis. About 10 newly diagnosed, treatment-naive pediatric ulcerative colitis patients and a handful of non-IBD control children each provided paired blood and rectal samples. Using the Pediatric Ulcerative Colitis Activity Index, two patients were classed as having mild disease, several as having moderate disease and three as having acute severe colitis. Overall study outcomes, separate from this receptor: Features of the rectal repertoire distinguished controls, mild-moderate colitis patients and acute severe colitis patients, and in acute severe colitis, rectal diversity was reduced because of clonal expansions. Only a handful of individuals were included in the healthy control group, which was small. For technical reasons, substantially fewer templates were yielded by the blood samples of a couple of patients, and these blood samples were excluded from blood-rectal overlap analysis. Because the repertoires came from total lymphocyte DNA, rare subsets such as regulatory T cells may have patterns that are not reflected. Two rectal CDR3 clonotypes were detected in all ulcerative colitis patients and were not detected in any of the controls. Compared with controls, ulcerative colitis patients showed significantly higher autologous blood-rectal clonal overlap, a finding that suggests increased T cell trafficking to inflamed tissue. Rectal pinch biopsies may have included blood-derived T cells, especially in patients with overt colitis.

Using the immunoSEQ TRB Survey service, rearranged CDR3 beta regions were amplified from genomic DNA with multiplex V and J primers. Survey-level sequencing depth of up to 500,000 reads per sample was used to keep depth equal across samples. Libraries were purified, pooled and sequenced on Illumina technology. Per the source publication's procedure: immunoSEQ online tools were used for productive clonality, sample overlap, pairwise scatters, CDR3 beta length, V/D/J gene usage and productiveness. Calculated diversity was defined as the number of unique rearrangements divided by total templates, multiplied by 100, and Shannon and Simpson indices were computed as well. Principal component analysis was performed on Z-score normalized data with the R prcomp function and the ggbiplot package. Blood-rectal clonal overlap within each subject was quantified with Morisita's index. Drawn from immuneACCESS, this table holds only the in-frame rearrangements with V and J called that TCRdb kept. Clones are partly lost; checked studies trace under half to an unresolved V gene and leave the rest unexplained. The V and J calls and clone size come from that table; D and trimming were worked out from the DNA. The sample includes about 35,000 clones, with around 80% observed a single time. Under 1.2% of the sample goes to the ten largest clones.

Per the germline V gene, SGHTA is the CDR1 and FQGNSA is the CDR2. Measured from the cysteine to the phenylalanine, the CDR3 is 15 residues long. Here the CDR3 DNA is all that survives: 45 bases in frame from base 1. Trimming removed 1 base from V and 5 bases from J, leaving 14 bases between the germline ends. Points on this clone: Its antigen target is currently unknown. No clone much larger than this one lies a single base away; base qualities are absent.

One to two pinch biopsies were taken from the rectum for research during colonoscopy. Before the diagnostic colonoscopy, none of the ulcerative colitis patients had been given any immunosuppressive medication. Rectal biopsies were digested with proteinase K before DNA isolation. The Wizard kit (Promega) was used to extract genomic DNA from both blood and intestinal samples. The chain is made from TRBV7-2 and TRBJ1-2; D gene: possibly TRBD1, on 5 matching bases. Sequencing was performed on gut tissue. The clonotype comes from a boy younger than 18 with mild ulcerative colitis. CDR3 region: CASSLESLAGYGYTF. The nucleotide sequence reads as follows: TGTGCCAGCAGCTTAGAGAGCTTGGCAGGGTATGGCTACACCTTC.